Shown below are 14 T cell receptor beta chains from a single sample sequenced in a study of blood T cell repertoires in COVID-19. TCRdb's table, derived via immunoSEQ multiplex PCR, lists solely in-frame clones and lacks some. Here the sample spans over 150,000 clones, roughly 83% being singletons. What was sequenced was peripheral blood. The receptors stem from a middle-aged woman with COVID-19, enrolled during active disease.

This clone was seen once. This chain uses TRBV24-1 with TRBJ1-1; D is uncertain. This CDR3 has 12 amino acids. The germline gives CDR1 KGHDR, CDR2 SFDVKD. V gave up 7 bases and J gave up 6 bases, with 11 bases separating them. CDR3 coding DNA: TGTGCCACCAGGGAGGGTTGGTCTGAAGCTTTCTTT. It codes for CATREGWSEAFF.

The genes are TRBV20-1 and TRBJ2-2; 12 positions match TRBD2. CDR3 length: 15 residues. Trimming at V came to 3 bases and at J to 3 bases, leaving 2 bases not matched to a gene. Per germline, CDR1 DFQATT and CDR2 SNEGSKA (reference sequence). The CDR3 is CSASPSGRDTGELFF. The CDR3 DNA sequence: TGCAGTGCTAGTCCTAGCGGGAGGGACACCGGGGAGCTGTTTTTT.

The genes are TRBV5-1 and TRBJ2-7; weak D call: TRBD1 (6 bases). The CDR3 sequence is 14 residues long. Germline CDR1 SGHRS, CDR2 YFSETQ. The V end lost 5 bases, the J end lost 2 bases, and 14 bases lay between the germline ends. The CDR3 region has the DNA TGCGCCAGCAGTCTGGGGGCTCTCCCCTACGAGCAGTACTTC. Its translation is CASSLGALPYEQYF.

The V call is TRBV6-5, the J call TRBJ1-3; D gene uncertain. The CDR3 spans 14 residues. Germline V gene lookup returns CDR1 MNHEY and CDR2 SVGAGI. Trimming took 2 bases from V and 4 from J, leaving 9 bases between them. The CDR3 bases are TGTGCCAGCAGTTACCAGTCAGGAGGAAACACCATATATTTT. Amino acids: CASSYQSGGNTIYF.

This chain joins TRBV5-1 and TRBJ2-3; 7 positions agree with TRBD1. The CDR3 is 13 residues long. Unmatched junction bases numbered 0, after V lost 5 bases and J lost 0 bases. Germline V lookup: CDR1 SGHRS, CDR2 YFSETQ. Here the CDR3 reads CASRGQSTDTQYF. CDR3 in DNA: TGCGCCAGCAGGGGACAGAGCACAGATACGCAGTATTTT.

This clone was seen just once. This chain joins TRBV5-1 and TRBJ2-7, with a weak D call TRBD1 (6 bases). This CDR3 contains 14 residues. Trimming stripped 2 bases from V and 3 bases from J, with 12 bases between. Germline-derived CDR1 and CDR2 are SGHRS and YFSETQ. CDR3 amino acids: CASSLKQGGYEQYF. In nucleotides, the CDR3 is TGCGCCAGCAGCTTAAAACAGGGTGGCTACGAGCAGTACTTC.

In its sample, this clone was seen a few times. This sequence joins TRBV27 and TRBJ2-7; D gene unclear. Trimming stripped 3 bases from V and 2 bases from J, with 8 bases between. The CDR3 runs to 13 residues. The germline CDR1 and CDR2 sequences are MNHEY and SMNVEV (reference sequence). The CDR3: CASSFDRAYEQYF. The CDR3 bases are TGTGCCAGCAGTTTCGACCGGGCCTACGAGCAGTACTTC.

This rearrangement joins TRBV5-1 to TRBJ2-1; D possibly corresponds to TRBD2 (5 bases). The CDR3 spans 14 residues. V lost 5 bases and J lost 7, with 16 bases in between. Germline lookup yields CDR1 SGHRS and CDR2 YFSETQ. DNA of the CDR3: TGCGCCAGCAGTGGCGGGCCTTCTCTTAATGAGCAGTTCTTC. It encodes CASSGGPSLNEQFF.

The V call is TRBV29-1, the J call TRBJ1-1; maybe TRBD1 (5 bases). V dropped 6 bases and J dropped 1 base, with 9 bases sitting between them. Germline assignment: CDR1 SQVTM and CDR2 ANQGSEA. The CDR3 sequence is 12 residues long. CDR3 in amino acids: CSVLRGNTEAFF. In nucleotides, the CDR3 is TGCAGCGTCCTTAGGGGGAACACTGAAGCTTTCTTT.

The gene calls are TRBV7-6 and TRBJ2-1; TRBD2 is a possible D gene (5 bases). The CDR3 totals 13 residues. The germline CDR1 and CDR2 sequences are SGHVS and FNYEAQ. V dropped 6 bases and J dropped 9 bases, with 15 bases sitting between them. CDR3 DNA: TGTGCCAGCAGTCGGGGTTCGGAAACTGAGCAGTTCTTC. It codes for CASSRGSETEQFF.

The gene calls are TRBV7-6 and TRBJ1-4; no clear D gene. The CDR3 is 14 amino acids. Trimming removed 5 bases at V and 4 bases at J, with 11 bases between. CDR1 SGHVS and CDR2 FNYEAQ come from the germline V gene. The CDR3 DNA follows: TGTGCCAGCAGCCATAGAGGTAGTAATGAAAAACTGTTTTTT. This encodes CASSHRGSNEKLFF.

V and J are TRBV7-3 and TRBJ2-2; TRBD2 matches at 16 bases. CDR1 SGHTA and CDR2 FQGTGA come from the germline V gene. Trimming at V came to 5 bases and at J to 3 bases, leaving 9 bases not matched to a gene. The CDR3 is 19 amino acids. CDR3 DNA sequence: TGTGCCAGCAGCGGGGGGACTAGCGGGAGGGCCGTGGACACCGGGGAGCTGTTTTTT. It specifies CASSGGTSGRAVDTGELFF.

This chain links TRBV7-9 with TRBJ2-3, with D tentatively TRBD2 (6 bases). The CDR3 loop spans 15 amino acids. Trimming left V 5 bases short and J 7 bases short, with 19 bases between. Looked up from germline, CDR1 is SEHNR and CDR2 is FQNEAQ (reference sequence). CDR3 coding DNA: TGTGCCAGCAGCCCCGCAAGTGGGGCGGGATATACGCAGTATTTT. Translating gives CASSPASGAGYTQYF.

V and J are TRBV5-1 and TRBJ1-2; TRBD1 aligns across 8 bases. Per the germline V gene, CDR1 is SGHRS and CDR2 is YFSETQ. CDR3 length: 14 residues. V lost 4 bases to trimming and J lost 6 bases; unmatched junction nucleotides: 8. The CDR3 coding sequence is TGCGCCAGCAGCACGGGACAGGAAACCAATGGCTACACCTTC. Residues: CASSTGQETNGYTF.